This T cell receptor (beta chain) was sequenced in a study of glioma-infiltrating T cells. Comment on this clonotype: Its cognate antigen is unknown.

The iRepertoire nested amplicon-rescue multiplex PCR amplified TCR alpha and beta CDR3s from RNA. Tissue mRNA or PBMC total RNA, roughly 85-450 ng, went into one-step reverse transcription and amplification. TCRdb fed the multiplex PCR reads into MiXCR, producing one record per CDR3 protein. The repertoire holds about 93,000 distinct CDR3 sequences, with around 42% as singletons. General observations from the study: Non-neoplastic patients had below-expected tissue-blood divergence, while all gliomas exceeded expectation.

The clonotype was recovered from a human donor with low-grade glioma or glioblastoma, undergoing nonglioma brain surgery, or in good health (not recorded which). The sequencing sample was made of glioma tissue, nonneoplastic brain tissue, or PBMCs (not recorded which).

DNA for the CDR3: TGTGCCAGCACCCCCCGGGCAGGGGGCTGGAATACGCAGTATTTT. Amino acids: CASTPRAGGWNTQYF. The chain joins TRBV5-6 to TRBJ2-3; TRBD1 matches at 8 bases. The trim removed 6 bases at V and 7 bases at J, leaving 13 bases unmatched. CDR3 length: 15 residues. Germline CDR1 reads SGHDT; CDR2 reads YYEEEE. The full variable domain, with the rest looked up from reference TRBV5-6 and TRBJ2-3, is DAGVTQSPTHLIKTRGQQVTLRCSPKSGHDTVSWYQQALGQGPQFIFQYYEEEERQRGNFPDRFSGHQFPNYSSELNVNALLLGDSALYLCASTPRAGGWNTQYFGPGTRLTVL.